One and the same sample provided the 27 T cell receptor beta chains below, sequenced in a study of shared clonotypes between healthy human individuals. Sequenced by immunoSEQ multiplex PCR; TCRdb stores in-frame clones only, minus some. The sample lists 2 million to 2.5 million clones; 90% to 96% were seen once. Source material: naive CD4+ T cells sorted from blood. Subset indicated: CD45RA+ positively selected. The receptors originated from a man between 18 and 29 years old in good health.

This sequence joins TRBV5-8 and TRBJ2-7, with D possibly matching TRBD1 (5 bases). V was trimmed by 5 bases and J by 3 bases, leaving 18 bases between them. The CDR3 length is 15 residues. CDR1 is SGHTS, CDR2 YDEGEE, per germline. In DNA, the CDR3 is TGTGCCAGCAGGCGAGAAAATCAGGGTTTCTACGAGCAGTACTTC. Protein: CASRRENQGFYEQYF.

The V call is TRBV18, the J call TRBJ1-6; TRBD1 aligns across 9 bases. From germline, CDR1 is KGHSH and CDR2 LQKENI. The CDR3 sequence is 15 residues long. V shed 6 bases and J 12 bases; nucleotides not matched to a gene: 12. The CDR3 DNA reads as TGTGCCAGCTCCCGTGGGCCGGGACAGGGAGGACCCCTCCACTTT. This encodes CASSRGPGQGGPLHF. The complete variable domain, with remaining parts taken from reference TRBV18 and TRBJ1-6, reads NAGVMQNPRHLVRRRGQEARLRCSPMKGHSHVYWYRQLPEEGLKFMVYLQKENIIDESGMPKERFSAEFPKEGPSILRIQQVVRGDSAAYFCASSRGPGQGGPLHFGNGTRLTVT.

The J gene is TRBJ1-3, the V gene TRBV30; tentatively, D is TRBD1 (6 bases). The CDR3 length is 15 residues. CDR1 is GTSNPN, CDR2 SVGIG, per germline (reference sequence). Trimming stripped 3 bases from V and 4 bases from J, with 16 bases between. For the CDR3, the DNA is TGTGCCTGGAGAGCAGGGGCGAATCGGGGAAACACCATATATTTT. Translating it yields CAWRAGANRGNTIYF.

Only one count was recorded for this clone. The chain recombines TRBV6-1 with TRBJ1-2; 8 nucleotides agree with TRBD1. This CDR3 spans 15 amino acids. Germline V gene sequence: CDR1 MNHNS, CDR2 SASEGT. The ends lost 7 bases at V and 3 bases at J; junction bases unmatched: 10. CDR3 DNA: TGTGCCAGCATCCTATGGACAGGGCCGGACTATGGCTACACCTTC. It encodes CASILWTGPDYGYTF.

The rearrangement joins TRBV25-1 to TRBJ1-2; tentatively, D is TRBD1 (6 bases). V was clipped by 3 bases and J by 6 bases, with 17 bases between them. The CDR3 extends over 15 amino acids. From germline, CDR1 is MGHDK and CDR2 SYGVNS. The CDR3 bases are TGTGCCAGCAGTGAGGGCTTGGGGGGGGCCCATGGCTACACCTTC. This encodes CASSEGLGGAHGYTF.

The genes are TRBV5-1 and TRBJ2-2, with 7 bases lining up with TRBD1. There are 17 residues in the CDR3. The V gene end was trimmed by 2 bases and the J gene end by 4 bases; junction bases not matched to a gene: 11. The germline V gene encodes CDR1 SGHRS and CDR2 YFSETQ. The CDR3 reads CASSFQTGIGFTGELFF. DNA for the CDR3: TGCGCCAGCAGCTTCCAGACAGGGATCGGGTTCACCGGGGAGCTGTTTTTT.

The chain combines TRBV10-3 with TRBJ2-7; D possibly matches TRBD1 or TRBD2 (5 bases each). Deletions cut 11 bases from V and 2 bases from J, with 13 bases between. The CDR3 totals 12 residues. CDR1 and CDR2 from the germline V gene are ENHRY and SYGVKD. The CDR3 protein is CALGDGTYEQYF. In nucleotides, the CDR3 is TGTGCCCTGGGGGACGGCACCTACGAGCAGTACTTC.

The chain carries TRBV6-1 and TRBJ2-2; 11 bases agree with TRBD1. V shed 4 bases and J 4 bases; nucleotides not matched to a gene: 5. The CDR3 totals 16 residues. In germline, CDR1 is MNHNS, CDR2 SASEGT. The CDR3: CASSGGQGVVTGELFF. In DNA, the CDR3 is TGTGCCAGCAGTGGGGGACAGGGGGTCGTCACCGGGGAGCTGTTTTTT.

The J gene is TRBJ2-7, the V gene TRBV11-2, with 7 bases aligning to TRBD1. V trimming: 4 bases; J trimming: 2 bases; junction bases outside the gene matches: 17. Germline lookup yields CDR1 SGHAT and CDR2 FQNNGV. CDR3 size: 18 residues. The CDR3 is CASSSRMWVQGVPYEQYF. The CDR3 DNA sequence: TGTGCCAGCAGCTCAAGGATGTGGGTCCAGGGGGTACCCTACGAGCAGTACTTC. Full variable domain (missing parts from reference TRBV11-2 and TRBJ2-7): EAGVAQSPRYKIIEKRQSVAFWCNPISGHATLYWYQQILGQGPKLLIQFQNNGVVDDSQLPKDRFSAERLKGVDSTLKIQPAKLEDSAVYLCASSSRMWVQGVPYEQYFGPGTRLTVT.

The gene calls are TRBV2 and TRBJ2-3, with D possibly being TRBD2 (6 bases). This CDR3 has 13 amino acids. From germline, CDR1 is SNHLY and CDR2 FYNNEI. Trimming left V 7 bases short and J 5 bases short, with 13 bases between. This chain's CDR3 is CASTYGGGDTQYF. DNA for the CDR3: TGTGCCAGCACTTACGGGGGTGGAGATACGCAGTATTTT.

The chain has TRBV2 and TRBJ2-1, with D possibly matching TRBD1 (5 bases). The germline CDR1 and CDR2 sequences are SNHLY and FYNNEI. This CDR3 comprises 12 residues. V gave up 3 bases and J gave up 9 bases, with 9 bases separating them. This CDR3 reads CASSDSRGEQFF. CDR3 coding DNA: TGTGCCAGCAGTGACAGTAGGGGTGAGCAGTTCTTC. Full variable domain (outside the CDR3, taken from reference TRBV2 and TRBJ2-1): EPEVTQTPSHQVTQMGQEVILRCVPISNHLYFYWYRQILGQKVEFLVSFYNNEISEKSEIFDDQFSVERPDGSNFTLKIRSTKLEDSAMYFCASSDSRGEQFFGPGTRLTVL.

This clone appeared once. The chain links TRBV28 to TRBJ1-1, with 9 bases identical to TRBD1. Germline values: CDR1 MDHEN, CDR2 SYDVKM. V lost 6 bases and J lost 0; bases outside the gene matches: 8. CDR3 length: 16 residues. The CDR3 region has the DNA TGTGCCAGCAGCTGGGACAGGGTAACTGTGAACACTGAAGCTTTCTTT. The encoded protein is CASSWDRVTVNTEAFF.

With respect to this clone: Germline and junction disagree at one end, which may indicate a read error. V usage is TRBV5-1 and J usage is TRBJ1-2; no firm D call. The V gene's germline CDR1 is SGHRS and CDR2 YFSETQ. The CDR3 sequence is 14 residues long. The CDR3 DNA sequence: TGCGCCAGCAGAACCCAGGTGAATGGGGATGGCCACACCTTC. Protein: CASRTQVNGDGHTF.

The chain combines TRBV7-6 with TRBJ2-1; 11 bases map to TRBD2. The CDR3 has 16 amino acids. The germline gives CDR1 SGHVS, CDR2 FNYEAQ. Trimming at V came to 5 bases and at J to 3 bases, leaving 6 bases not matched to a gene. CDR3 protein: CASSPRTSGLYNEQFF. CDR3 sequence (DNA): TGTGCCAGCAGCCCCAGGACTAGCGGGCTCTACAATGAGCAGTTCTTC.

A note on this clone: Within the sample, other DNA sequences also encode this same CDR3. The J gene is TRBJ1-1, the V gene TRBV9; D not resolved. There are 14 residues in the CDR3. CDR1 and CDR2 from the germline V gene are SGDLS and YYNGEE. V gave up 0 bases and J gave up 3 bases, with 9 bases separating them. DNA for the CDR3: TGTGCCAGCAGCGTAGGTCCCGGGGACACTGAAGCTTTCTTT. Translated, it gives CASSVGPGDTEAFF.

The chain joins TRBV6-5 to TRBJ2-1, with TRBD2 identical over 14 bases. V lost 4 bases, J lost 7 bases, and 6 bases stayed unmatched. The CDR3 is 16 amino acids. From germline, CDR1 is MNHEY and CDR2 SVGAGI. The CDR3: CASSFRTSGRTNEQFF. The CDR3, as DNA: TGTGCCAGCAGTTTTCGGACTAGCGGGAGGACGAATGAGCAGTTCTTC.

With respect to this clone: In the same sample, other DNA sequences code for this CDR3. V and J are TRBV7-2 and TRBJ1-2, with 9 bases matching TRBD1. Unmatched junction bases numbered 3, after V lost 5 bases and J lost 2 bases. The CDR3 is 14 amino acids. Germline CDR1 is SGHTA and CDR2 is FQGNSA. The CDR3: CASSPGQGNYGYTF. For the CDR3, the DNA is TGTGCCAGCAGCCCAGGACAGGGGAACTATGGCTACACCTTC.

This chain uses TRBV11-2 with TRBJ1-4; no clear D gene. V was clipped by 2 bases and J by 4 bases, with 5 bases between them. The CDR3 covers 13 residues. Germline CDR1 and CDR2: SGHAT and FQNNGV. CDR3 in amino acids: CASSLYINEKLFF. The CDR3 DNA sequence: TGTGCCAGCAGCTTATACATTAATGAAAAACTGTTTTTT.

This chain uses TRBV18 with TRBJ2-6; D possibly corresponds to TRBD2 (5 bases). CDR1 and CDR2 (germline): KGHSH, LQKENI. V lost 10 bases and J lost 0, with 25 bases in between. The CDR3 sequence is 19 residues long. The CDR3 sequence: CATGGERMALSSGANVLTF. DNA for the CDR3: TGTGCCACCGGAGGAGAAAGAATGGCCCTGAGCTCTGGGGCCAACGTCCTGACTTTC.

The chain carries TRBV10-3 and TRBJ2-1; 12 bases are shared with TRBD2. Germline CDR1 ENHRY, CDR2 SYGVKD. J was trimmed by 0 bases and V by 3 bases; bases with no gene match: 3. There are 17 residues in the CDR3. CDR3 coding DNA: TGTGCCATCAGTGACGGACTAGCGGGAAGCTCCTACAATGAGCAGTTCTTC. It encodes CAISDGLAGSSYNEQFF.

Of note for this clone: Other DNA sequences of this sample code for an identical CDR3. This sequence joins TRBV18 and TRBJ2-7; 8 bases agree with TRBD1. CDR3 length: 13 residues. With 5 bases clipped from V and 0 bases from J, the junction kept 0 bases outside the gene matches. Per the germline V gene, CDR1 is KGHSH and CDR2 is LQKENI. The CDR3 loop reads CASSGQGSYEQYF. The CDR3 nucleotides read TGTGCCAGCTCAGGACAGGGCTCCTACGAGCAGTACTTC.

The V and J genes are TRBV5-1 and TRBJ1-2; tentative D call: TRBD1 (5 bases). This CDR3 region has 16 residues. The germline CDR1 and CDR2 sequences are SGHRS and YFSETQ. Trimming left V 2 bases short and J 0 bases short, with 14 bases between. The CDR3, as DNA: TGCGCCAGCAGCTTATCCGGGGCAGCTACTAACTATGGCTACACCTTC. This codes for CASSLSGAATNYGYTF.

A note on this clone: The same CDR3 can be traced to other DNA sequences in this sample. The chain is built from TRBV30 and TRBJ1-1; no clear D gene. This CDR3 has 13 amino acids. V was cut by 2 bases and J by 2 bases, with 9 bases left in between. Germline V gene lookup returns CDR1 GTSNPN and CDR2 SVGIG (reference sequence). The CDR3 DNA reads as TGTGCCTGGAGTAGTCAGTCTAACACTGAAGCTTTCTTT. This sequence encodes CAWSSQSNTEAFF. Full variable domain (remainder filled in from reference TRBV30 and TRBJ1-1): SQTIHQWPATLVQPVGSPLSLECTVEGTSNPNLYWYRQAAGRGLQLLFYSVGIGQISSEVPQNLSASRPQDRQFILSSKKLLLSDSGFYLCAWSSQSNTEAFFGQGTRLTVV.

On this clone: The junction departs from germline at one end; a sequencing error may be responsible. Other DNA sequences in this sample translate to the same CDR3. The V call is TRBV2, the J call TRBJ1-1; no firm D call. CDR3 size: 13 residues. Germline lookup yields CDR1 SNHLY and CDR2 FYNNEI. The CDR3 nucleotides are TGTGCCAGCCGTGAGGCCGTGAACACTGAAGCTTTCTTT. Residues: CASREAVNTEAFF.

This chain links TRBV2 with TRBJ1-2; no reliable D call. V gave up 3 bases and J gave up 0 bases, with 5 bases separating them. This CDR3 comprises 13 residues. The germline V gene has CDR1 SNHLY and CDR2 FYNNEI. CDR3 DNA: TGTGCCAGCAGTGAGATAGCTAACTATGGCTACACCTTC. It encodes CASSEIANYGYTF. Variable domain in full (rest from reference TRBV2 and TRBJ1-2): EPEVTQTPSHQVTQMGQEVILRCVPISNHLYFYWYRQILGQKVEFLVSFYNNEISEKSEIFDDQFSVERPDGSNFTLKIRSTKLEDSAMYFCASSEIANYGYTFGSGTRLTVV.

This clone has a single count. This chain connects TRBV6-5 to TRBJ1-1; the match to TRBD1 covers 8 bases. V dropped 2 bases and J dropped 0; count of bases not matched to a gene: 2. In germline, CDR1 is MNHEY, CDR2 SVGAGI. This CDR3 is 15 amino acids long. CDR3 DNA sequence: TGTGCCAGCAGTTACCAGGGGGCGGTGAACACTGAAGCTTTCTTT. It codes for CASSYQGAVNTEAFF.

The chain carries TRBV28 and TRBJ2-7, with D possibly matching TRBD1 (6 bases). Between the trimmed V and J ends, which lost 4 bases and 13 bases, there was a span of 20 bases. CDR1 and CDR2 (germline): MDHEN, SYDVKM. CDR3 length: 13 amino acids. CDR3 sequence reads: CASSSGGGAGDYF. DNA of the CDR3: TGTGCCAGCAGTTCGGGTGGGGGAGCAGGGGATTACTTC.